One sample yielded the 20 T cell receptor beta chains listed below, sequenced in a study of shared clonotypes between healthy human individuals. TCRdb's copy holds only in-frame clones and misses some; the assay was immunoSEQ multiplex PCR. The sample holds more than 1,200,000 clones; 98% are singletons and the top ten take 0.3% to 0.45%. What was sequenced was naive CD4+ T cells sorted from blood. Documented subset: CD45RA+ positively selected. The receptors were sampled from a man younger than 45 in good health.

The chain carries TRBV6-5 and TRBJ1-2, with D perhaps matching TRBD1 (5 bases). The ends were cut back, 10 bases at V and 4 bases at J, with 19 bases in the middle. Germline V gene data show CDR1 as MNHEY and CDR2 as SVGAGI. CDR3 length: 14 residues. The CDR3 region is CATRGVSTSYGYTF. CDR3 sequence (DNA): TGTGCCACCCGAGGGGTTTCAACCTCCTATGGCTACACCTTC.

The chain combines TRBV27 with TRBJ1-2; D possibly corresponds to TRBD1 (5 bases). The V end lost 2 bases, the J end lost 3 bases, and 13 bases lay between the germline ends. Germline V lookup: CDR1 MNHEY, CDR2 SMNVEV (reference sequence). There are 15 residues in the CDR3. DNA for the CDR3: TGTGCCAGCAGTTTAGTCCCCGGGGCCCACTATGGCTACACCTTC. Translation: CASSLVPGAHYGYTF.

The CDR3 loop reads CASSGVLRNQPQHF. The CDR3 DNA reads as TGTGCCAGCTCAGGGGTTTTAAGGAATCAGCCCCAGCATTTT. The chain has TRBV21-1 and TRBJ1-5; TRBD1 is the table's D call, not checked against the DNA. TRBV21-1 has pseudogene status. This CDR3 has 14 amino acids.

In DNA, the CDR3 is TGTGCCAGCTCACCAAGGCGGGGGGTATTTGGTTATGGCTACACCTTC. Its translation: CASSPRRGVFGYGYTF. V is TRBV18 and J is TRBJ1-2, with D maybe TRBD1 (5 bases). The CDR3 runs to 16 residues. Germline V CDR1 and CDR2: KGHSH, LQKENI. V shed 2 bases and J shed 5 bases, with 18 bases lying between them.

The chain joins TRBV28 to TRBJ2-7, with 9 bases matching TRBD1. Trimming at V came to 7 bases and at J to 6 bases, leaving 10 bases not matched to a gene. Germline CDR1 is MDHEN and CDR2 is SYDVKM. The CDR3 contains 14 residues. CDR3 amino acids: CASNDPQGAPEQYF. For the CDR3, the DNA is TGTGCCAGCAACGACCCACAGGGGGCCCCCGAGCAGTACTTC.

The CDR3 protein is CASGLGQSNEQFF. DNA of the CDR3: TGTGCTAGTGGTTTGGGACAGTCCAATGAGCAGTTCTTC. The chain carries TRBV12-5 and TRBJ2-1; tentatively, D is TRBD1 (5 bases). Germline CDR1 reads LGHNT; CDR2 reads FRNRAP. With 1 base removed from V and 6 bases from J, the gap between germline ends came to 7 bases. This CDR3 has 13 residues.

The rearrangement uses TRBV5-8 and TRBJ2-3, with 7 bases matching TRBD2. The CDR3 consists of 14 residues. Germline V gene data show CDR1 as SGHTS and CDR2 as YDEGEE. Trimming removed 0 bases from V and 4 bases from J; junction bases left unmatched: 2. The CDR3 reads CASSLVSGSDTQYF. CDR3 nucleotide sequence: TGTGCCAGCAGCTTGGTTAGCGGGTCAGATACGCAGTATTTT.

The V gene is TRBV27, the J gene TRBJ2-7; 7 positions match TRBD1. V lost 6 bases and J lost 2; bases outside the gene matches: 10. Germline lookup yields CDR1 MNHEY and CDR2 SMNVEV (reference sequence). The length of the CDR3 is 15 residues. CDR3 in DNA: TGTGCCAGCAGCCCTACAGACAGGGCACCCTACGAGCAGTACTTC. Its protein product is CASSPTDRAPYEQYF.

J is TRBJ2-7 and V is TRBV18; 10 positions match TRBD1. This CDR3 has 16 amino acids. Germline lookup yields CDR1 KGHSH and CDR2 LQKENI. V was clipped by 1 base and J by 6 bases; unmatched bases: 9. The DNA of the CDR3 is TGTGCCAGCTCACCACTTTCCGGACAGGGGGTGCTCGAGCAGTACTTC. Its protein product is CASSPLSGQGVLEQYF.

The chain recombines TRBV7-8 with TRBJ2-5; no clear D. The CDR3 runs 15 residues. The germline gives CDR1 SGHVS, CDR2 FQNEAQ. Trimming left V 5 bases short and J 0 bases short, with 13 bases between. CDR3 sequence (DNA): TGTGCCAGCAGCACTCGGAGAGTTGACCAAGAGACCCAGTACTTC. Translated: CASSTRRVDQETQYF.

The CDR3 spells CAISARRGGETQYF. DNA of the CDR3: TGTGCCATCAGCGCCCGGAGGGGCGGGGAGACCCAGTACTTC. V gene TRBV10-3 combines with J gene TRBJ2-5, with a weak D call TRBD2 (6 bases). V gave up 6 bases and J gave up 5 bases, with 16 bases separating them. CDR1 ENHRY and CDR2 SYGVKD come from the germline V gene. CDR3 length: 14 residues.

The V and J genes are TRBV6-1 and TRBJ2-1; D might be TRBD1 (5 bases). Germline V gives CDR1 MNHNS, CDR2 SASEGT. CDR3 length: 15 amino acids. V lost 5 bases to trimming and J lost 0 bases, with 11 bases between them. The CDR3 DNA sequence: TGTGCCAGCAGTTCGATTGACAGCTCCTACAATGAGCAGTTCTTC. Amino acids: CASSSIDSSYNEQFF.

This clone occurred once. The chain has TRBV5-1 and TRBJ2-3; no reliable D call. The germline V gene encodes CDR1 SGHRS and CDR2 YFSETQ. The CDR3 length is 15 residues. Trimming stripped 0 bases from V and 2 bases from J, with 10 bases between. This CDR3 reads CASSLEGYDTDTQYF. The CDR3 DNA is TGCGCCAGCAGCTTGGAGGGTTACGACACAGATACGCAGTATTTT.

The CDR3 nucleotides read TGTGCCACCAGCAGAGATCTGGGAGGGGGCAGACAGCCCCAGCATTTT. Residues: CATSRDLGGGRQPQHF. The chain employs TRBV15 and TRBJ1-5; 7 bases align to TRBD1. CDR3 size: 16 residues. Germline V gives CDR1 LNHNV, CDR2 YYDKDF (reference sequence). V lost 0 bases to trimming and J lost 7 bases; unmatched junction nucleotides: 9.

This clone was observed once. The chain has TRBV7-7 and TRBJ2-1, with 8 bases aligning to TRBD2. Losses at the gene ends were 6 bases for V and 7 bases for J; bases not matched to a gene: 17. CDR3 length: 17 residues. CDR1 is SSHAT and CDR2 is FNYEAQ in the germline V gene (reference sequence). In DNA form, the CDR3 reads TGTGCCAGCAGTCCGGCGGTAGCCGGGAGGGCGGGGAATGAGCAGTTCTTC. It codes for CASSPAVAGRAGNEQFF.

The J gene is TRBJ2-3, the V gene TRBV11-2; 9 bases are a match to TRBD2. The CDR3 runs 16 residues. Germline CDR1 and CDR2: SGHAT and FQNNGV. V shed 0 bases, J shed 9 bases, and the junction held 10 bases outside the gene matches. The CDR3 loop reads CASSLDRLAVRATQYF. The CDR3 DNA sequence: TGTGCCAGCAGCTTAGACCGACTAGCGGTGAGGGCAACGCAGTATTTT.

The rearrangement uses TRBV13 and TRBJ2-7; D is undetermined. Germline CDR1 is PRHDT and CDR2 is FYEKMQ (reference sequence). The CDR3 totals 13 residues. V lost 7 bases and J lost 4, with 14 bases in between. As DNA, the CDR3 is TGTGCCAGCACTCCAGGTCCCTTTTACGAGCAGTACTTC. It yields the protein CASTPGPFYEQYF.

Comments on this clone: This specimen includes other DNA sequences encoding the same CDR3. This chain links TRBV20-1 with TRBJ2-1; D is possibly TRBD1 or TRBD2 (5 bases each). The V end was cut by 6 bases, the J end by 7 bases, with 7 bases between. CDR1 and CDR2 (germline): DFQATT, SNEGSKA (reference sequence). This CDR3 is 10 amino acids long. The CDR3 nucleotides read TGCAGTGCCGAGGGGAATGAGCAGTTCTTC. Translated: CSAEGNEQFF.

V usage is TRBV19 and J usage is TRBJ2-2, with D tentatively TRBD1 or TRBD2 (6 bases each). Germline-derived CDR1 and CDR2 are LNHDA and SQIVND (reference sequence). V lost 4 bases and J 5 bases, leaving 14 bases between the germline ends. CDR3 length equals 15 residues. The CDR3 region is CASSSNRAGTGELFF. CDR3 bases: TGTGCCAGTAGTAGCAACAGGGCGGGGACCGGGGAGCTGTTTTTT.

The chain links TRBV28 to TRBJ2-2, with D hard to call. The CDR3 has 13 residues. Germline CDR1 is MDHEN and CDR2 is SYDVKM. The V end lost 3 bases, the J end lost 9 bases, and 11 bases lay between the germline ends. In DNA form, the CDR3 reads TGTGCCAGCAGTTTTTCCCTCTCGCGGGAGCTGTTTTTT. Its translation: CASSFSLSRELFF.